This is a list of T cell receptor beta chains from one sample in a study of regulatory T cells in long-lasting Graves disease. TCRdb called the multiplex PCR reads again in MiXCR, with one record for every CDR3 protein. The sample has under 500,000 distinct CDR3 sequences, roughly 15% seen once; the top ten hold around 10%. These data were also reused for a study on T cells in Graves' hyperthyroidism and ophthalmopathy.

The sequences come from peripheral blood mononuclear cells (PBMCs), collected at new diagnosis, from a patient treated with antithyroid drugs. These receptors all come from a woman aged 25-40 years with Graves disease. Both conserved end residues are part of each CDR3. A D gene is named only where the DNA matches it firmly. Clone size is not always given. Where it is, it says once, few, many or a class for expanded clones.

j_call v_call clone_size d_call cdr3_nt cdr3_aa
TRBJ2-7 TRBV7-2 many TRBD2 TGTGCCAGCAGCTACAGGACTAGCGGGACAAGCTCCTACGAGCAGTACTTC CASSYRTSGTSSYEQYF
TRBJ2-1 TRBV27 many NA TGTGCCAGCATTGGAGGCAATGAGCAGTTCTTC CASIGGNEQFF
TRBJ2-1 TRBV20-1 NA TRBD2 TGCAGTGCTTCGACTAGCGGGAGGCCTCCCTACAATGAGCAGTTCTTC CSASTSGRPPYNEQFF
TRBJ2-1 TRBV9 few TRBD1 TGTGCCAGCAGCGCGCTGGACAGGAACAATGAGCAGTTCTTC CASSALDRNNEQFF
TRBJ2-1 TRBV7-3 NA TRBD1 TGTGCCAGCAGTTTATTAGGGACAGGGTTCAGCAATGAGCAGTTCTTC CASSLLGTGFSNEQFF
TRBJ1-1 TRBV6-1 many TRBD1 TGTGCCAGCATACTGCAGGGGGGCACTGAAGCTTTCTTT CASILQGGTEAFF
TRBJ2-7 TRBV5-1 few TRBD2 TGCGCCAGCAGCTTCTTAGCGGGCCCGGGGTACGAGCAGTACTTC CASSFLAGPGYEQYF
TRBJ2-3 TRBV5-1 many TRBD2 TGCGCCAGCTCCCAGGTGGACAGCGGGAGGGGAGATACGCAGTATTTT CASSQVDSGRGDTQYF
TRBJ2-7 TRBV7-9 NA TRBD2 TGTGCCAGCAGAGCCACTAGCGGGGTAACCTACGAGCAGTACTTC CASRATSGVTYEQYF
TRBJ1-5 TRBV27 many NA TGTGCCAGCAGTTTATCACCCCGAGGCAATCAGCCCCAGCATTTT CASSLSPRGNQPQHF
TRBJ2-1 TRBV27 many TRBD2 TGTGCCAGCAGTGGACTAGCGCCCTACAATGAGCAGTTCTTC CASSGLAPYNEQFF
TRBJ1-2 TRBV2 few NA TGTGCCAGCAGTGAAGCCGGCGGGGGGAATAACTATGGCTACACCTTC CASSEAGGGNNYGYTF
TRBJ2-1 TRBV6-1 many NA TGTGCCAGGGAGCGTCTCTCCTACAATGAGCAGTTCTTC CARERLSYNEQFF
TRBJ1-2 TRBV30 many NA TGTGCCTCCAGGTTTAGGTATGGCTACACCTTC CASRFRYGYTF
TRBJ1-2 TRBV15 many TRBD1 TGTGCCACCAGCGAGGATGCATATCAGGGGGCCGCAGGCTACACCTTC CATSEDAYQGAAGYTF
TRBJ2-5 TRBV15 few NA TGTGCCACCAGCAGAGTTGCCGGTAGCCGAGAGACCCAGTACTTC CATSRVAGSRETQYF
TRBJ2-1 TRBV11-2 many NA TGTGCCAGCAGCTTCACGACCGACTGGGCGGCCTACAATGAGCAGTTCTTC CASSFTTDWAAYNEQFF
TRBJ2-7 TRBV28 many NA TGTGCCAGCAGCACCAGCGAAAGGGGTTACGAGCAGTACTTC CASSTSERGYEQYF